Each of the 26 T cell receptor beta chains below was sequenced from the same sample in a study of neoadjuvant anti-PD-1 for oral cavity cancer. The time point: after neoadjuvant nivolumab, at surgical resection. Measured with immunoSEQ multiplex PCR; TCRdb has only the in-frame clones, and not every one. The sample yields about 68,000 clones, about 88% seen once. Material: PBMCs, obtained after nivolumab (anti-PD-1) treatment. The receptors shown here come from a person aged 40 to 85 with oral cavity squamous cell carcinoma.

The V call is TRBV7-8, the J call TRBJ2-2, with unresolved D. The V end lost 5 bases, the J end lost 4 bases, and 17 bases lay between the germline ends. CDR3 size: 16 residues. CDR1 and CDR2 from the germline V gene are SGHVS and FQNEAQ. The CDR3: CASSANSRHPTGELFF. CDR3 in DNA: TGTGCCAGCAGCGCGAATAGCAGGCATCCCACCGGGGAGCTGTTTTTT.

The chain recombines TRBV10-3 with TRBJ1-1; no reliable D call. This CDR3 region has 13 residues. Trimming cost V 5 bases and J 2 bases, with 9 bases left between them. Per the germline V gene, CDR1 is ENHRY and CDR2 is SYGVKD. The chain's CDR3 is CAISSASNTEAFF. CDR3 coding DNA: TGTGCCATCAGTTCGGCCAGTAACACTGAAGCTTTCTTT.

The chain combines TRBV10-3 with TRBJ2-2, with unresolved D. CDR3 length: 13 residues. Germline CDR1 is ENHRY and CDR2 is SYGVKD. Trimming stripped 8 bases from V and 1 base from J, with 8 bases between. DNA for the CDR3: TGTGCCATCGGGCCCCGGAACACCGGGGAGCTGTTTTTT. It yields the protein CAIGPRNTGELFF.

The chain combines TRBV6-6 with TRBJ2-1; TRBD2 aligns across 11 bases. Germline V lookup: CDR1 MNHNY, CDR2 SVGAGI (reference sequence). This CDR3 contains 15 residues. The junction had 5 bases not matched to a gene; V was cut back by 2 bases and J by 8 bases. The DNA of the CDR3 is TGTGCCAGCAGTTACGTAGCGGGAGGGGCCGATGAGCAGTTCTTC. Translating it yields CASSYVAGGADEQFF.

J is TRBJ2-1 and V is TRBV4-1; D may correspond to TRBD1 or TRBD2 (5 bases each). This CDR3 is built from 14 residues. V was clipped by 4 bases and J by 6 bases, with 13 bases between them. Germline CDR1 reads MGHRA; CDR2 reads YSYEKL. The CDR3 region has the DNA TGCGCCAGCAGCCCTCTAGGGACCTTCAATGAGCAGTTCTTC. It encodes CASSPLGTFNEQFF.

This clone occurred a few times. This chain links TRBV5-1 with TRBJ1-1, with D tentatively TRBD1 (6 bases). Deletions cut 2 bases from V and 1 base from J, with 12 bases between. CDR1 is SGHRS and CDR2 is YFSETQ in the germline V gene. The CDR3 has 15 residues. The CDR3 here is CASSLGPGENTEAFF. CDR3 DNA sequence: TGCGCCAGCAGCTTAGGCCCAGGGGAGAACACTGAAGCTTTCTTT.

The rearrangement links TRBV5-1 to TRBJ2-3, with 7 positions matching TRBD1. CDR1 and CDR2 (germline): SGHRS, YFSETQ. The CDR3 sequence is 13 residues long. Germline trimming cut 5 bases from V and 6 bases from J; bases unmatched to any gene: 6. The chain's CDR3 is CASSFTGADTQYF. The CDR3, as DNA: TGCGCCAGCAGTTTTACAGGGGCGGATACGCAGTATTTT.

This chain uses TRBV6-4 with TRBJ2-3; D unclear. The CDR3 is made up of 13 amino acids. Germline assignment: CDR1 MRHNA and CDR2 SNTAGT. Trimming removed 2 bases from V and 2 bases from J, with 5 bases in between. This CDR3 reads CASSDGFTDTQYF. CDR3 in DNA: TGTGCCAGCAGTGACGGATTCACAGATACGCAGTATTTT.

The chain joins TRBV2 to TRBJ1-2, with D maybe TRBD1 (5 bases). This CDR3 spans 15 amino acids. Trimming shortened V by 5 bases and J by 0 bases, and 13 bases separated the two germline ends. Looked up from germline, CDR1 is SNHLY and CDR2 is FYNNEI. The CDR3: CASSRDRLANYGYTF. As DNA, the CDR3 is TGTGCCAGCAGTCGGGACCGCCTAGCTAACTATGGCTACACCTTC.

The chain combines TRBV10-1 with TRBJ1-3; tentatively, D is TRBD1 (5 bases). This CDR3 is built from 14 residues. V was clipped by 0 bases and J by 5 bases, with 8 bases between them. Germline lookup yields CDR1 WNHNN and CDR2 SYGVQD (reference sequence). The CDR3 coding sequence is TGCGCCAGCAGTGAGTCTGGACAAAGAAACACCATATATTTT. It yields the protein CASSESGQRNTIYF.

The chain uses TRBV19 and TRBJ2-1, with TRBD2 matching 7 bases. Per the germline V gene, CDR1 is LNHDA and CDR2 is SQIVND (reference sequence). The ends lost 0 bases at V and 5 bases at J; junction bases unmatched: 4. This CDR3 region has 15 residues. Here the CDR3 reads CASSIEAGVDNEQFF. DNA of the CDR3: TGTGCCAGTAGTATAGAGGCGGGAGTCGACAATGAGCAGTTCTTC.

This clone was observed a handful of times. CDR3 amino acids: CASSSNRISGNTIYF. CDR3 sequence (DNA): TGTGCCAGCAGTTCAAATAGAATCTCTGGAAACACCATATATTTT. V is TRBV13 and J is TRBJ1-3; D remains unclear. Germline CDR1 is PRHDT and CDR2 is FYEKMQ (reference sequence). This CDR3 has 15 amino acids. V was pared by 6 bases and J by 0 bases, with 12 bases between. Full variable domain (remainder filled in from reference TRBV13 and TRBJ1-3): AAGVIQSPRHLIKEKRETATLKCYPIPRHDTVYWYQQGPGQDPQFLISFYEKMQSDKGSIPDRFSAQQFSDYHSELNMSSLELGDSALYFCASSSNRISGNTIYFGEGSWLTVV.

V is TRBV5-8 and J is TRBJ1-4; weak D call: TRBD1 (5 bases). The CDR3 extends over 16 amino acids. V was shortened by 0 bases and J by 8 bases, with 17 bases between the two germline ends. Germline V gives CDR1 SGHTS, CDR2 YDEGEE. CDR3 protein: CASSLVQGGGSEKLFF. CDR3 coding DNA: TGTGCCAGCAGCTTGGTCCAGGGAGGTGGATCGGAAAAACTGTTTTTT.

The chain has TRBV28 and TRBJ2-3; perhaps TRBD2 as D (6 bases). CDR3 length equals 16 residues. Germline CDR1 and CDR2: MDHEN and SYDVKM. V was clipped by 2 bases and J by 5 bases, with 17 bases between them. The CDR3 is CASSLLWTTQLDTQYF. Here the CDR3 DNA reads TGTGCCAGCAGTTTACTTTGGACTACGCAATTAGATACGCAGTATTTT. The entire variable domain, with the rest obtained from reference TRBV28 and TRBJ2-3, is as follows: DVKVTQSSRYLVKRTGEKVFLECVQDMDHENMFWYRQDPGLGLRLIYFSYDVKMKEKGDIPEGYSVSREKKERFSLILESASTNQTSMYLCASSLLWTTQLDTQYFGPGTRLTVL.

V and J are TRBV4-1 and TRBJ2-1; TRBD2 matches 7 bases. The V gene's germline CDR1 is MGHRA and CDR2 YSYEKL. The CDR3 spans 16 residues. J lost 1 base, V lost 5 bases, and 8 bases had no gene match. The CDR3 sequence is CASSDQSSGSYNEQFF. CDR3 nucleotide sequence: TGCGCCAGCAGCGATCAGTCTAGCGGTTCCTACAATGAGCAGTTCTTC.

This CDR3 reads CASSLAAQGVPGELFF. The CDR3 coding sequence is TGTGCCAGCAGCTTAGCTGCACAGGGTGTTCCCGGGGAGCTGTTTTTT. V usage is TRBV7-9 and J usage is TRBJ2-2, with TRBD1 as a possible D gene (6 bases). V shed 0 bases and J shed 6 bases, with 14 bases lying between them. Germline V gene lookup returns CDR1 SEHNR and CDR2 FQNEAQ (reference sequence). The CDR3 totals 16 residues.

This chain connects TRBV15 to TRBJ2-2; no reliable D call. CDR3 length: 13 amino acids. Trimming cost V 5 bases and J 6 bases, with 10 bases left between them. Germline values: CDR1 LNHNV, CDR2 YYDKDF (reference sequence). CDR3 protein: CATSLGRAGELFF. The CDR3 DNA reads TGTGCCACCAGCCTCGGACGGGCCGGGGAGCTGTTTTTT.

With respect to this clone: Different DNA sequences within this sample yield the same CDR3. The chain employs TRBV5-1 and TRBJ1-1; possibly TRBD1 for D (5 bases). This CDR3 region has 14 residues. Trimming shortened V by 3 bases and J by 1 base, and 10 bases separated the two germline ends. Germline CDR1 SGHRS, CDR2 YFSETQ. The CDR3 DNA reads as TGCGCCAGCAGCTCTTCTGGGGGGAACACTGAAGCTTTCTTT. Translated: CASSSSGGNTEAFF.

CDR3 coding DNA: TGTGCCAGTAGTCCCGCGAGCGGTAGCGGGAACTTGAACACCGGGGAGCTGTTTTTT. Encoded protein: CASSPASGSGNLNTGELFF. V usage is TRBV19 and J usage is TRBJ2-2; 8 positions agree with TRBD2. The CDR3 runs to 19 residues. The V and J ends lost 5 bases and 1 base, in that order; junction bases with no gene match: 15. From germline, CDR1 is LNHDA and CDR2 SQIVND (reference sequence).

Comments on this clone: A read error may explain this, as a much larger clone is one base away. The sample contains more than one DNA sequence encoding this CDR3. The J gene is TRBJ2-1, the V gene TRBV19, with 7 bases matching TRBD2. Germline V lookup: CDR1 LNHDA, CDR2 SQIVND (reference sequence). Losses at the gene ends were 4 bases for V and 0 bases for J; bases not matched to a gene: 3. This CDR3 is 15 amino acids long. The CDR3 DNA reads as TGTGCCAGTAGTAAGGGCGGGAGCTCCTACAATGAGCAGTTCTTC. Protein: CASSKGGSSYNEQFF.

The gene calls are TRBV4-1 and TRBJ2-2, with 8 bases matching TRBD2. V trimming: 2 bases; J trimming: 8 bases; junction bases outside the gene matches: 13. The CDR3 extends over 17 amino acids. Germline assignment: CDR1 MGHRA and CDR2 YSYEKL. CDR3 protein: CASSQPPGSGRWGELFF. The CDR3 coding sequence is TGCGCCAGCAGCCAACCCCCTGGAAGCGGGAGATGGGGGGAGCTGTTTTTT.

This chain joins TRBV7-6 and TRBJ2-3; D gene ambiguous. Trimming took off 5 bases at V and 2 bases at J, with 8 bases between the two ends. CDR3 length: 13 residues. CDR1 SGHVS and CDR2 FNYEAQ come from the germline V gene. DNA for the CDR3: TGTGCCAGCAGCACCTCCCCCACAGATACGCAGTATTTT. It encodes CASSTSPTDTQYF.

V and J are TRBV12-2 and TRBJ2-7; the D call of TRBD1 is as the table states it, not checked on the DNA. TRBV12-2 corresponds to a pseudogene. This CDR3 is built from 14 residues. Here the CDR3 DNA reads TGTGCAAGTCGAGGGGGCGGACAGATCTACGAGCAGTACTTC. Its protein is CASRGGGQIYEQYF.

This chain connects TRBV10-2 to TRBJ2-1; D is unclear. The CDR3 contains 17 residues. Germline V lookup: CDR1 WSHSY, CDR2 SAAADI. The germline V and J ends were trimmed by 0 bases and 2 bases, with 14 bases remaining between them. The CDR3 here is CASSESTGAGAYNEQFF. CDR3 coding DNA: TGCGCCAGCAGTGAGTCGACGGGCGCAGGAGCCTACAATGAGCAGTTCTTC.

The V call is TRBV27, the J call TRBJ2-7; TRBD2 might be the D (5 bases). The germline V gene has CDR1 MNHEY and CDR2 SMNVEV (reference sequence). V lost 2 bases and J lost 3, with 11 bases in between. CDR3 size: 14 residues. In DNA form, the CDR3 reads TGTGCCAGCAGTTTAGGGCGGGTAGACTACGAGCAGTACTTC. This sequence encodes CASSLGRVDYEQYF.

The rearrangement joins TRBV6-1 to TRBJ1-3, with a weak D call TRBD1 (5 bases). The CDR3 is 14 residues long. Per the germline V gene, CDR1 is MNHNS and CDR2 is SASEGT. V lost 6 bases and J lost 1, with 10 bases in between. The CDR3 loop reads CASRVQDSGNTIYF. In nucleotides, the CDR3 is TGTGCCAGCAGGGTACAGGATTCTGGAAACACCATATATTTT.